This passage covers 6 T cell receptor beta chains from one sample sequenced in a study of tumor-infiltrating lymphocytes in primary liver carcinoma. A constant-region primer served to make TCR beta cDNA from about 530 ng total RNA. Each TCR beta library was derived from three nested multiplex PCR rounds that employed slightly modified ARM-PCR. The first two PCR rounds, around 10 cycles each, used TRBV1-TRBV30 forward primers and a C-beta reverse primer. TCRdb analysed the multiplex PCR reads with MiXCR anew, one entry per CDR3 protein. Of 100,000 or so distinct CDR3 sequences listed, about 62% are singletons. Joint extraction of RNA and DNA used roughly 19-31 mg of bulk tissue that was unsorted. Sequencing was carried out using liver tumor tissue from sampling region 2. Subset reported: tumor region T2, inferior pole. The receptors derive from a woman aged 55-69 years with primary liver carcinoma and hepatitis B virus infection.

This clonotype was seen repeatedly, ten times or more. V usage is TRBV4-1 and J usage is TRBJ2-2, with D tentatively TRBD2 (6 bases). The CDR3 runs 16 residues. CDR1 MGHRA and CDR2 YSYEKL come from the germline V gene. Trimming took 5 bases from V and 2 from J, leaving 15 bases between them. CDR3 residues: CASSNPGLRNTGELFF. The DNA of the CDR3 is TGCGCCAGCAGCAATCCGGGACTTCGCAACACCGGGGAGCTGTTTTTT.

Note on this clonotype: One junction end disagrees with the germline gene, perhaps due to a read error. The J gene is TRBJ1-2, the V gene TRBV29-1, with TRBD1 matching 8 bases. The CDR3 is 13 residues long. Germline V gives CDR1 SQVTM, CDR2 ANQGSEA. The CDR3 DNA reads as TGCAGCGTTGACCAACAGGGGGTCTATGGCTACATCTTC. It specifies CSVDQQGVYGYIF. The variable domain in full, with the rest retrieved from reference TRBV29-1 and TRBJ1-2, is SAVISQKPSRDICQRGTSLTIQCQVDSQVTMMFWYRQQPGQSLTLIATANQGSEATYESGFVIDKFPISRPNLTFSTLTVSNMSPEDSSIYLCSVDQQGVYGYIFGSGTRLTVV.

The genes are TRBV29-1 and TRBJ1-1; the match to TRBD1 covers 12 bases. The CDR3 totals 14 residues. Germline CDR1 and CDR2: SQVTM and ANQGSEA. The CDR3: CTVGTGGLNTEAFF. As DNA, the CDR3 is TGCACTGTTGGGACAGGGGGCTTGAACACTGAAGCTTTCTTT.

A note on this clonotype: A junction boundary mismatches the germline segment, possibly from a read error. The gene calls are TRBV11-2 and TRBJ2-1; 8 nucleotides match TRBD2. Germline CDR1 and CDR2: SGHAT and FQNNGV. The CDR3 has 17 amino acids. This CDR3 reads CASSRRLARGPGDEQFF. DNA for the CDR3: TGTGCCAGCAGCAGGAGACTAGCGAGAGGGCCAGGGGATGAACAGTTCTTC.

Regarding this clonotype: One end of the junction does not line up with germline, which may come from a read error. The chain has TRBV12-3 or TRBV12-4 and TRBJ2-1; a possible D gene is TRBD2 (5 bases). The CDR3 consists of 16 residues. The chain's CDR3 is CASCLDSLAVAHEQFF. The CDR3 DNA follows: TGCGCCAGCTGCTTAGATAGCCTAGCCGTAGCCCATGAGCAGTTCTTC.

Remarks on this clonotype: Given a much more abundant clone one base away, this may be a read error. The V call is TRBV5-4, the J call TRBJ1-2; no clear D gene. The V and J ends lost 4 bases and 10 bases respectively, with 14 bases between them. Germline V gene lookup returns CDR1 SGHNT and CDR2 YYREEE (reference sequence). This CDR3 has 12 residues. The CDR3 is CASSPGEGDYTF. CDR3 bases: TGTGCCAGCAGCCCGGGAGAGGGTGACTACACCTTC.